The 26 T cell receptor beta chains below were found in one sample sequenced in a study of blood T cell repertoires in COVID-19. Profiling relied on immunoSEQ multiplex PCR, and the TCRdb table lists in-frame clones only, not all of them. The data hold 130,000 to 150,000 clones, with 80% to 85% observed a single time. Sequenced: peripheral blood. All receptors come from a human donor in a cohort sampled during active COVID-19.

The chain recombines TRBV7-3 with TRBJ2-2; perhaps TRBD2 as D (5 bases). Trimming shortened V by 2 bases and J by 4 bases, and 11 bases separated the two germline ends. Germline values: CDR1 SGHTA, CDR2 FQGTGA. The CDR3 runs to 15 residues. CDR3: CASSLEGKGTGELFF. The CDR3 DNA reads as TGTGCCAGCAGCTTAGAGGGAAAGGGCACCGGGGAGCTGTTTTTT.

This chain connects TRBV20-1 to TRBJ2-1, with D possibly being TRBD2 (6 bases). Germline V lookup: CDR1 DFQATT, CDR2 SNEGSKA (reference sequence). V gave up 3 bases and J gave up 6 bases, with 15 bases separating them. The CDR3 has 14 residues. The CDR3 region has the DNA TGCAGTGCTAGTCCCGGGAGTCTCATCAATGAGCAGTTCTTC. This codes for CSASPGSLINEQFF.

This chain joins TRBV4-3 and TRBJ2-3, with TRBD1 matching over 8 bases. Germline CDR1 reads LGHNA; CDR2 reads YSLEER. The CDR3 runs to 16 residues. V trimming: 0 bases; J trimming: 9 bases; junction bases outside the gene matches: 11. In DNA form, the CDR3 reads TGCGCCAGCAGCCAAGATGGGGGACAGGCGGCCGGGACGCAGTATTTT. This gives the protein CASSQDGGQAAGTQYF.

This chain joins TRBV7-9 and TRBJ1-2; no definite D call. Germline V gives CDR1 SEHNR, CDR2 FQNEAQ (reference sequence). There are 14 residues in the CDR3. V was cut by 0 bases and J by 2 bases, with 7 bases left in between. CDR3 region: CASSLAGQNYGYTF. CDR3 coding DNA: TGTGCCAGCAGCTTAGCCGGTCAAAACTATGGCTACACCTTC.

The chain links TRBV28 to TRBJ2-5, with a possible D match to TRBD2 (5 bases). Trimming pared 7 bases from V and 3 bases from J, leaving 12 bases between. The CDR3 contains 13 residues. CDR1 is MDHEN and CDR2 is SYDVKM in the germline V gene. CDR3 nucleotides: TGTGCCAGCAACACCGGGGTTGAAGAGACCCAGTACTTC. Encoded protein: CASNTGVEETQYF.

The V and J genes are TRBV11-3 and TRBJ2-1; D unclear. CDR3 length: 14 residues. CDR1 is SGHNT and CDR2 is YENEEA in the germline V gene. The V and J ends lost 0 bases and 7 bases respectively, with 10 bases between them. The DNA for the CDR3 is TGTGCCAGCAGCTTAGATAATAGCTTGAATGAGCAGTTCTTC. As protein: CASSLDNSLNEQFF.

The chain links TRBV9 to TRBJ1-6, with D maybe TRBD1 (5 bases). V was clipped by 0 bases and J by 7 bases, with 8 bases between them. The CDR3 has 14 amino acids. CDR1 SGDLS and CDR2 YYNGEE come from the germline V gene. DNA of the CDR3: TGTGCCAGCAGCGTAGCAGGGATCAATTCACCCCTCCACTTT. Residues: CASSVAGINSPLHF.

This chain uses TRBV5-1 with TRBJ2-1, with TRBD2 matching 13 bases. The CDR3 consists of 17 residues. Germline V gene data show CDR1 as SGHRS and CDR2 as YFSETQ. Losses at the gene ends were 4 bases for V and 3 bases for J; bases not matched to a gene: 7. CDR3 sequence reads: CASSPTSGRSNYNEQFF. CDR3 nucleotides: TGCGCCAGCAGCCCGACTAGCGGGAGGTCTAACTACAATGAGCAGTTCTTC.

This chain connects TRBV6-5 to TRBJ2-6; a weak D match, TRBD2 (6 bases). The CDR3 consists of 15 residues. V was clipped by 6 bases and J by 0 bases, with 9 bases between them. Germline CDR1 and CDR2: MNHEY and SVGAGI. CDR3 bases: TGTGCCAGCAGGGAGGGCAGCTCTGGGGCCAACGTCCTGACTTTC. This translates into CASREGSSGANVLTF.

This clone was seen more than once but under ten times. CDR3 sequence reads: CASSYSARQPQHF. The CDR3 DNA reads as TGTGCCAGCAGTTACTCGGCTCGTCAGCCCCAGCATTTT. The gene calls are TRBV6-5 and TRBJ1-5; D unresolved. The ends were cut back, 0 bases at V and 6 bases at J, with 6 bases in the middle. This CDR3 has 13 residues. The germline CDR1 and CDR2 sequences are MNHEY and SVGAGI.

This chain uses TRBV11-3 with TRBJ2-1; TRBD1 aligns across 9 bases. The length of the CDR3 is 16 residues. From germline, CDR1 is SGHNT and CDR2 YENEEA. The V gene end was trimmed by 1 base and the J gene end by 6 bases; junction bases not matched to a gene: 7. CDR3 bases: TGTGCCAGCAGCTTAGGCGCCGGGACAGGGTTCAATGAGCAGTTCTTC. Protein: CASSLGAGTGFNEQFF.

The chain carries TRBV4-3 and TRBJ2-7; 8 bases fit TRBD1. The CDR3 contains 13 residues. Germline CDR1 is LGHNA and CDR2 is YSLEER. Trimming took 5 bases from V and 1 from J; bases not matched to a gene: 1. The CDR3 spells CASSWDRSYEQYF. The CDR3, as DNA: TGCGCCAGCAGCTGGGACAGGTCCTACGAGCAGTACTTC.

CDR3 coding DNA: TGTGCTAGTGGCAGGGACACTGAGCAGTTCTTC. Translation: CASGRDTEQFF. This chain uses TRBV12-5 with TRBJ2-1; possibly TRBD1 for D (6 bases). Germline-derived CDR1 and CDR2 are LGHNT and FRNRAP. V was cut by 6 bases and J by 9 bases, with 9 bases left in between. The CDR3 consists of 11 residues. The full variable domain, completed using reference TRBV12-5 and TRBJ2-1, is DARVTQTPRHKVTEMGQEVTMRCQPILGHNTVFWYRQTMMQGLELLAYFRNRAPLDDSGMPKDRFSAEMPDATLATLKIQPSEPRDSAVYFCASGRDTEQFFGPGTRLTVL.

Notes on this clone: Other DNA sequences in the sample encode the same CDR3. The chain links TRBV27 to TRBJ2-7; tentative D call: TRBD2 (5 bases). This CDR3 region has 13 residues. V lost 5 bases to trimming and J lost 3 bases, with 11 bases between them. Germline CDR1 is MNHEY and CDR2 is SMNVEV (reference sequence). The CDR3 bases are TGTGCCAGCAGTCTTCGGGAAGACTACGAGCAGTACTTC. Residues: CASSLREDYEQYF.

This sequence joins TRBV28 and TRBJ1-6; TRBD1 agrees at 7 bases. Trimming cost V 8 bases and J 7 bases; bases outside gene matches: 11. Germline V CDR1 and CDR2: MDHEN, SYDVKM. This CDR3 comprises 15 residues. This chain's CDR3 is CASHPTDRRNSPLHF. The DNA for the CDR3 is TGTGCCAGCCACCCAACGGACAGGAGGAATTCACCCCTCCACTTT.

J is TRBJ1-1 and V is TRBV4-3; TRBD1 matches at 7 bases. This CDR3 has 15 residues. The J segment lost 4 bases and the V segment lost 2 bases, leaving 7 bases of the junction unmatched. Germline V gene lookup returns CDR1 LGHNA and CDR2 YSLEER. The CDR3 loop reads CASSQTTGRSTEAFF. The CDR3 nucleotides are TGCGCCAGCAGCCAAACGACAGGGAGGAGCACTGAAGCTTTCTTT.

The V gene is TRBV6-2 or TRBV6-3, the J gene TRBJ2-1; 12 bases are shared with TRBD2. Looked up from germline, CDR1 is MNHEY and CDR2 is SVGEGT. Trimming removed 0 bases from V and 0 bases from J; junction bases left unmatched: 3. The CDR3 sequence is 18 residues long. The CDR3 DNA sequence: TGTGCCAGCAGTTACTCCGGACTAGCGGGGTACTCCTACAATGAGCAGTTCTTC. Translation gives CASSYSGLAGYSYNEQFF.

The CDR3 sequence: CASSPLQGAYEQYF. As DNA, the CDR3 is TGTGCCAGCAGCCCCCTTCAGGGCGCCTACGAGCAGTACTTC. This rearrangement joins TRBV27 to TRBJ2-7, with D perhaps matching TRBD1 (5 bases). Germline V lookup: CDR1 MNHEY, CDR2 SMNVEV (reference sequence). V was trimmed by 6 bases and J by 2 bases, leaving 14 bases between them. The CDR3 length is 14 residues.

This clone was found many times. This chain connects TRBV4-1 to TRBJ2-2, with 8 bases lining up with TRBD2. V was pared by 1 base and J by 1 base, with 5 bases of the junction left unmatched. CDR3 size: 17 residues. Germline CDR1 and CDR2: MGHRA and YSYEKL. CDR3 nucleotide sequence: TGCGCCAGCAGCCAAGGGGGCCTAGCGGGGAACACCGGGGAGCTGTTTTTT. It specifies CASSQGGLAGNTGELFF.

V gene TRBV19 combines with J gene TRBJ2-1; 16 bases align to TRBD2. This CDR3 contains 19 residues. In germline, CDR1 is LNHDA, CDR2 SQIVND (reference sequence). The trim removed 5 bases at V and 0 bases at J, leaving 7 bases unmatched. CDR3 region: CASSFLGTSGRASYNEQFF. DNA of the CDR3: TGTGCCAGTAGTTTCCTCGGGACTAGCGGGAGGGCCTCCTACAATGAGCAGTTCTTC.

V and J are TRBV14 and TRBJ1-3; the D is unclear. CDR3 length: 14 amino acids. Germline-derived CDR1 and CDR2 are SGHDN and FVKESK. The V end was cut by 1 base, the J end by 3 bases, with 7 bases between. The DNA of the CDR3 is TGTGCCAGCAGCCAAGGCGGGGTTGGAAACACCATATATTTT. Amino acids: CASSQGGVGNTIYF.

J is TRBJ2-2 and V is TRBV29-1, with 7 bases lining up with TRBD1. The ends lost 4 bases at V and 0 bases at J; junction bases unmatched: 17. Germline V gene lookup returns CDR1 SQVTM and CDR2 ANQGSEA. The CDR3 is 19 amino acids. CDR3 in DNA: TGCAGCGTTGTGTCGGACAGGTCCATTCAGCGGTCGAACACCGGGGAGCTGTTTTTT. Amino acids: CSVVSDRSIQRSNTGELFF.

The gene calls are TRBV9 and TRBJ2-5, with 9 bases lining up with TRBD2. The CDR3 sequence is 16 residues long. Losses at the gene ends were 1 base for V and 2 bases for J; bases not matched to a gene: 6. Germline CDR1 is SGDLS and CDR2 is YYNGEE. The DNA for the CDR3 is TGTGCCAGCAGCGTACATAGCGGGAGAGGGCAAGAGACCCAGTACTTC. It codes for CASSVHSGRGQETQYF. Supplemented by reference TRBV9 and TRBJ2-5, the full variable domain reads DSGVTQTPKHLITATGQRVTLRCSPRSGDLSVYWYQQSLDQGLQFLIQYYNGEERAKGNILERFSAQQFPDLHSELNLSSLELGDSALYFCASSVHSGRGQETQYFGPGTRLLVL.

This clone was found once. The chain carries TRBV7-9 and TRBJ1-3, with unresolved D. The CDR3 runs to 16 residues. V was pared by 1 base and J by 0 bases, with 10 bases between. CDR1 and CDR2 from the germline V gene are SEHNR and FQNEAQ (reference sequence). Written as DNA, the CDR3 is TGTGCCAGCAGCTTAGAAGGAGGGAACTCTGGAAACACCATATATTTT. Translated, it gives CASSLEGGNSGNTIYF.

The V and J genes are TRBV24-1 and TRBJ2-3, with D possibly matching TRBD2 (6 bases). V was pared by 3 bases and J by 1 base, with 10 bases between. CDR1 is KGHDR, CDR2 SFDVKD, per germline. CDR3 size: 15 residues. The CDR3 nucleotides are TGTGCCACCAGTGATCCCCCGGGGGGCACAGATACGCAGTATTTT. Translating it yields CATSDPPGGTDTQYF.

The chain combines TRBV7-9 with TRBJ2-7; D remains ambiguous. V was pared by 1 base and J by 2 bases, with 9 bases between. Germline V gene lookup returns CDR1 SEHNR and CDR2 FQNEAQ (reference sequence). This CDR3 spans 14 amino acids. CDR3 coding DNA: TGTGCCAGCAGCTTAGGGTACACTACCTACGAGCAGTACTTC. Translated, it gives CASSLGYTTYEQYF.